This T cell receptor (beta chain) derives from a study of identical twins. Study observations and caveats: The more abundant beta clonotypes in cord blood had fewer insertions, and memory repertoires did not show this.

cDNA molecules carried unique molecular identifiers, and template switching added a universal primer site. MiXCR, run by TCRdb on the 5' RACE reads, gives a single entry per CDR3 protein. The sample shows approximately 530,000 distinct CDR3 sequences, under 25% of them seen only once. Concerning this clonotype itself: The antigen is not known.

The donors were all healthy and Caucasian. Germline assignment: CDR1 ENHRY and CDR2 SYGVKD. CDR3 length: 14 amino acids. Trimming stripped 1 base from V and 8 bases from J, with 14 bases between. The same sample was also studied in work on yellow fever vaccine responses in identical twins.

V gene TRBV10-3 combines with J gene TRBJ1-2; D is ambiguous. Sequencing was performed on CD4+ T cells sorted from blood. The sequence was obtained from a woman aged 18-29 years in good health. CDR3 region: CAISELGTALGYTF. DNA for the CDR3: TGTGCCATCAGTGAGTTAGGAACGGCACTCGGCTACACCTTC.